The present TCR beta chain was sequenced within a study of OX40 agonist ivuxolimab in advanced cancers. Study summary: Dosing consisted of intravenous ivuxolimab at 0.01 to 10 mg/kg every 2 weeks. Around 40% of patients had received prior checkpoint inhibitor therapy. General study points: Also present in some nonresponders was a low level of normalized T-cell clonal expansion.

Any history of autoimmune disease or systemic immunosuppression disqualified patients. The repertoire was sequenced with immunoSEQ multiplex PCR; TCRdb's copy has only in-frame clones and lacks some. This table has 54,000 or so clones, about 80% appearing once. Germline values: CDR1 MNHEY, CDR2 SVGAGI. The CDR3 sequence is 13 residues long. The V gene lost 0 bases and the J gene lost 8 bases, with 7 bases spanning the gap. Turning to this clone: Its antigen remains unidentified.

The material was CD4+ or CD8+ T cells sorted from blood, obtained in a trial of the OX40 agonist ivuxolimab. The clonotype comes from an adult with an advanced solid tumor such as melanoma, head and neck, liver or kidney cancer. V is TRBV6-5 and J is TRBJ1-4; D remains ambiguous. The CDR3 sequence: CASSYSTAEKLFF. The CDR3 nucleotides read TGTGCCAGCAGTTACTCGACCGCCGAAAAACTGTTTTTT.